This T cell receptor beta chain was documented in a study of T-cell memory formation after mild COVID-19. General study findings and limits: Day 15 to 85 contracting clones showed balanced CD4/CD8; later expanders leaned CD4+. Contracting CD8+ clones were enriched in EMRA, CD4+ mainly in CM and EM. Proof of SARS-CoV-2 specificity was absent for the second-wave clones that crested on day 37.

This CDR3 has 13 residues. The V and J ends lost 6 bases and 5 bases respectively, with 13 bases between them. Germline CDR1 and CDR2: MNHEY and SVGAGI. It was 5'RACE with constant-segment primers that produced the TCR alpha and TCR beta cDNA libraries, which carried sample barcodes and UMIs. TCRdb re-called the 5' RACE reads through MiXCR, storing one row per CDR3 protein. The data hold some 97,000 distinct CDR3 sequences, with over 8.5% observed a single time. This clonotype was seen a few times. The antigen remains unidentified. This chain uses TRBV6-5 with TRBJ1-1; tentative D call: TRBD1 (6 bases). This TCR came from a young man who had mild COVID-19 (a few samples of this study predate the infection). Cell type and time point are not known. The sample comprised PBMCs or a T cell subset sorted from them (not recorded which). CDR3 DNA: TGTGCCAGCAGAACAGGGTCGGGGACTGAAGCTTTCTTT. Encoded protein: CASRTGSGTEAFF.